This T cell receptor (beta chain) derives from a study of regulatory T cells in long-lasting Graves disease. Study-level results: Newly diagnosed disease favored TRBV20-1 and TRBJ2-1 over persistent disease.

Time point reported: persistent/refractory GD, antithyroid drugs over 5 years with positive TRAb. From RNA extracted from PBMCs, the TCR library was made. In Xi'an, China, an endocrinology department was the source of patients. In building TCR beta libraries, iRepertoire HTBI primers were used together with Arm-PCR of CDR3 regions. TCRdb passed the multiplex PCR reads through MiXCR, listing each CDR3 protein once. This sample has 300,000 to 500,000 distinct CDR3 sequences; less than 25% occur once, and the top ten carry less than 25%. The V gene's germline CDR1 is SGDLS and CDR2 YYNGEE. V lost 2 bases to trimming and J lost 8 bases, with 13 bases between them. This CDR3 region has 13 residues. In regard to this clonotype: Its target is unknown.

The sequences come from peripheral blood mononuclear cells (PBMCs), collected when the disease was refractory, from a patient treated with antithyroid drugs. This TCR came from a female donor with Graves disease. The J gene is TRBJ1-2, the V gene TRBV9; D not resolved. The CDR3 loop reads CASSVGVGLGYTF. DNA of the CDR3: TGTGCCAGCAGCGTCGGAGTAGGTCTGGGCTACACCTTC.